This is a list of T cell receptor beta chains from one sample in a study of CD8+CD57+ T cells in acquired aplastic anemia. TCRdb analysed the reads with MiXCR anew, one entry per CDR3 protein. The table includes about 160,000 distinct CDR3 sequences, 45% to 55% detected once. Sequencing was carried out using sorted CD4+, CD8+, or CD8+CD57+ T cells (not recorded which) from PBMCs. These receptors were taken from a human donor with aplastic anemia. Each CDR3 is given with its conserved first and last residue. The order of the fields is V gene, CDR3 length, clone size, D gene, J gene, CDR3 DNA, CDR3 protein. D genes are given only for firm matches. Part of the rows lack a size; the others show once, few, many or a class for expanded clones.

V: TRBV15; length: 17; size: many; D: NA; J: TRBJ1-6; DNA: TGTGCCGCCAGCAGAGCTGTCAGCTACTCCTATAATTCACCCCTCCACTTT; CDR3: CAASRAVSYSYNSPLHF
V: TRBV27; length: 12; size: NA; D: NA; J: TRBJ1-2; DNA: TGTGCCAGCAGACAGGGTTATCAGGGCTACACCTTC; CDR3: CASRQGYQGYTF
V: TRBV10-3; length: 14; size: NA; D: NA; J: TRBJ1-2; DNA: TGTGCCATCAGTGAGGAACAGGTCCAGTATGGCTACACCTTC; CDR3: CAISEEQVQYGYTF
V: TRBV19; length: 15; size: NA; D: TRBD1; J: TRBJ1-6; DNA: TGTGCCAGTAGTATAGTAGAGGGGGCGAGTTCACCCCTCCACTTT; CDR3: CASSIVEGASSPLHF
V: TRBV20-1; length: 13; size: NA; D: NA; J: TRBJ2-3; DNA: TGCAGTGCTATCCCAGGGTGGACAGATACGCAGTATTTT; CDR3: CSAIPGWTDTQYF
V: TRBV24-1; length: 17; size: NA; D: TRBD1; J: TRBJ2-3; DNA: TGTGCCACCAGTGACCCGTCCGGGACAGGGGGCACAGATACGCAGTATTTT; CDR3: CATSDPSGTGGTDTQYF
V: TRBV5-1; length: 14; size: NA; D: TRBD1; J: TRBJ2-3; DNA: TGCGCCAGCAGCTTGGGAACAGGGGAAAATACGCAGTATTTT; CDR3: CASSLGTGENTQYF
V: TRBV9; length: 16; size: many; D: TRBD1; J: TRBJ2-1; DNA: TGTGCCAGCAGCGTAGCTGACAGGGGTACCTACAATGAGCAGTTCTTC; CDR3: CASSVADRGTYNEQFF
V: TRBV25-1; length: 13; size: many; D: TRBD2; J: TRBJ2-7; DNA: TGTGCCAGCAGTGTGGGAGGGCCGAAAGAGCAGTACTTC; CDR3: CASSVGGPKEQYF
V: TRBV20-1; length: 14; size: NA; D: NA; J: TRBJ2-5; DNA: TGCAGTGCTGCCAGACCCCTATTAGGGGAGACCCAGTACTTC; CDR3: CSAARPLLGETQYF
V: TRBV18; length: 15; size: NA; D: TRBD2; J: TRBJ2-7; DNA: TGTGCCAGCTCACCATTGCGGGGGAACTCCTACGAGCAGTACTTC; CDR3: CASSPLRGNSYEQYF
V: TRBV24-1; length: 14; size: many; D: NA; J: TRBJ2-3; DNA: TGTGCCACCAGTGACACCACGGGGTTAGATACGCAGTATTTT; CDR3: CATSDTTGLDTQYF
V: TRBV11-2; length: 16; size: few; D: NA; J: TRBJ2-1; DNA: TGTGCCAGCAGCTTAGAGCAGCCCCAGACCTACAATGAGCAGTTCTTC; CDR3: CASSLEQPQTYNEQFF
V: TRBV7-2; length: 14; size: NA; D: NA; J: TRBJ1-2; DNA: TGTGCCAGCAGCCCCACGACAGCGATCTATGGCTACACCTTC; CDR3: CASSPTTAIYGYTF